The 32 T cell receptor beta chains given below trace back to one sample, sequenced in a study of a mutant IDH1 vaccine in newly diagnosed glioma. Profiled with immunoSEQ multiplex PCR; TCRdb holds only in-frame clones, not every one. The repertoire includes about 88,000 clones, approximately 80% of them detected once, and 5.3% sits in the top ten. This sample's time point: baseline, week 1 (first vaccination visit). Treatment: pre-vaccination baseline after standard-of-care therapy. The specimen comprised PBMCs, sampled from a glioma patient treated with radiotherapy, temozolomide or both. Receptors originate from a man aged 35 to 55 with glioma. Some clones in this sample may be carry-over from other donors' samples.

V usage is TRBV9 and J usage is TRBJ2-1, with 7 positions matching TRBD2. V dropped 3 bases and J dropped 5; count of bases not matched to a gene: 8. CDR3 length: 15 residues. The V gene's germline CDR1 is SGDLS and CDR2 YYNGEE. CDR3 protein: CASSAPAGLDNEQFF. The CDR3 region has the DNA TGTGCCAGCAGCGCACCGGCAGGACTAGACAATGAGCAGTTCTTC.

CDR3 protein: CASKDRGLYNEQFF. For the CDR3, the DNA is TGTGCCAGTAAAGACAGGGGCCTTTACAATGAGCAGTTCTTC. V gene TRBV19 combines with J gene TRBJ2-1; TRBD1 matches at 8 bases. Per germline, CDR1 LNHDA and CDR2 SQIVND (reference sequence). The CDR3 runs 14 residues. The V and J ends lost 7 bases and 4 bases, in that order; junction bases with no gene match: 6.

This rearrangement joins TRBV6-1 to TRBJ1-3; D is unresolved. Germline loops: CDR1 MNHNS, CDR2 SASEGT. The germline V and J ends were trimmed by 1 base and 0 bases, with 4 bases remaining between them. This CDR3 has 14 residues. The CDR3 here is CASSEDTSGNTIYF. CDR3 in DNA: TGTGCCAGCAGTGAAGACACCTCTGGAAACACCATATATTTT.

The chain has TRBV2 and TRBJ1-4; 8 nucleotides line up with TRBD1. The CDR3 extends over 17 amino acids. Germline-derived CDR1 and CDR2 are SNHLY and FYNNEI. V was clipped by 6 bases and J by 7 bases; unmatched bases: 16. CDR3: CASRKGRQGFLSEKLFF. DNA of the CDR3: TGTGCCAGCAGGAAAGGGAGACAGGGGTTTCTCTCTGAAAAACTGTTTTTT.

The V gene is TRBV30, the J gene TRBJ2-7, with 7 bases lining up with TRBD2. The CDR3 spans 13 residues. V dropped 5 bases and J dropped 3; count of bases not matched to a gene: 7. CDR1 and CDR2 from the germline V gene are GTSNPN and SVGIG (reference sequence). This chain's CDR3 is CAWGAGNGYEQYF. CDR3 nucleotides: TGTGCCTGGGGAGCGGGGAACGGCTACGAGCAGTACTTC.

The chain combines TRBV2 with TRBJ2-7, with TRBD1 matching over 11 bases. Germline CDR1 is SNHLY and CDR2 is FYNNEI. With 7 bases clipped from V and 2 bases from J, the junction kept 4 bases outside the gene matches. The CDR3 totals 14 residues. The CDR3 sequence: CASTGQGAAYEQYF. CDR3 bases: TGTGCCAGCACCGGACAGGGGGCAGCCTACGAGCAGTACTTC.

The V call is TRBV6-1, the J call TRBJ2-1; 7 bases align to TRBD2. The V gene end was trimmed by 1 base and the J gene end by 2 bases; junction bases not matched to a gene: 5. This CDR3 spans 16 amino acids. CDR1 is MNHNS and CDR2 is SASEGT in the germline V gene. CDR3 DNA sequence: TGTGCCAGCAGTGAAGTAGCTAGCGGTGCCTACAATGAGCAGTTCTTC. Encoded protein: CASSEVASGAYNEQFF.

The chain uses TRBV5-6 and TRBJ1-4; no clear D gene. Germline CDR1 SGHDT, CDR2 YYEEEE. V lost 0 bases to trimming and J lost 8 bases, with 14 bases between them. CDR3 length equals 15 residues. The CDR3 bases are TGTGCCAGCAGCTTGGCCTGGGCGGGAGGGGAAAAACTGTTTTTT. Encoded protein: CASSLAWAGGEKLFF.

The chain carries TRBV29-1 and TRBJ1-2; D unclear. V was shortened by 2 bases and J by 4 bases, with 20 bases between the two germline ends. The CDR3 spans 16 residues. Germline V gene data show CDR1 as SQVTM and CDR2 as ANQGSEA. CDR3 DNA: TGCAGCGTTGAAACGGGAAAGATGGTATCGGGCTATGGCTACACCTTC. It specifies CSVETGKMVSGYGYTF.

V usage is TRBV5-1 and J usage is TRBJ2-1, with 7 bases fitting TRBD2. V lost 4 bases to trimming and J lost 8 bases; unmatched junction nucleotides: 12. The CDR3 spans 15 residues. Germline values: CDR1 SGHRS, CDR2 YFSETQ. CDR3 sequence (DNA): TGCGCCAGCAGCCTATGGGACTACCGGGTCGATGAGCAGTTCTTC. Its translation is CASSLWDYRVDEQFF.

The chain links TRBV7-3 to TRBJ2-3; D is perhaps TRBD1 (6 bases). The V gene lost 0 bases and the J gene lost 5 bases, with 18 bases spanning the gap. CDR3 size: 17 residues. Germline values: CDR1 SGHTA, CDR2 FQGTGA. CDR3: CASSLTLSGGARDTQYF. The DNA for the CDR3 is TGTGCCAGCAGCTTAACGTTATCTGGGGGCGCACGAGATACGCAGTATTTT.

The rearrangement joins TRBV14 to TRBJ1-1; possible D gene TRBD1, 5 bases. CDR1 is SGHDN and CDR2 is FVKESK in the germline V gene. This CDR3 is built from 16 residues. V was clipped by 0 bases and J by 1 base, with 12 bases between them. CDR3 loop: CASSQDLGGANTEAFF. The CDR3 DNA is TGTGCCAGCAGCCAAGATTTGGGGGGTGCGAACACTGAAGCTTTCTTT. The whole variable domain, filled in from reference TRBV14 and TRBJ1-1, reads EAGVTQFPSHSVIEKGQTVTLRCDPISGHDNLYWYRRVMGKEIKFLLHFVKESKQDESGMPNNRFLAERTGGTYSTLKVQPAELEDSGVYFCASSQDLGGANTEAFFGQGTRLTVV.

The chain joins TRBV2 to TRBJ1-6, with 8 bases lining up with TRBD1. The CDR3 loop spans 15 amino acids. CDR1 is SNHLY, CDR2 FYNNEI, per germline. The junction had 2 bases not matched to a gene; V was cut back by 3 bases and J by 4 bases. The CDR3 is CASSDRGLYNSPLHF. In DNA form, the CDR3 reads TGTGCCAGCAGTGACAGGGGGCTGTATAATTCACCCCTCCACTTT.

This chain connects TRBV30 to TRBJ1-6; the D is unclear. The germline CDR1 and CDR2 sequences are GTSNPN and SVGIG (reference sequence). The CDR3 consists of 13 residues. Trimming removed 5 bases from V and 12 bases from J, with 17 bases in between. This CDR3 is CAWGPEVLIPLHF. The CDR3 DNA sequence: TGTGCCTGGGGACCCGAGGTATTGATACCCCTCCACTTT.

The chain employs TRBV19 and TRBJ2-2; TRBD2 aligns across 11 bases. V shed 8 bases, J shed 1 base, and the junction held 9 bases outside the gene matches. The CDR3 has 17 amino acids. Germline loops: CDR1 LNHDA, CDR2 SQIVND (reference sequence). The CDR3 DNA sequence: TGTGCCAGTGGGGTCTCTAGCGGGGGGAAGAACACCGGGGAGCTGTTTTTT. This gives the protein CASGVSSGGKNTGELFF.

The J gene is TRBJ2-7, the V gene TRBV5-1; 11 bases line up with TRBD2. CDR1 is SGHRS and CDR2 is YFSETQ in the germline V gene. This CDR3 region has 15 residues. The junction had 6 bases not matched to a gene; V was cut back by 4 bases and J by 3 bases. CDR3 in DNA: TGCGCCAGCAGCATTAGCGGGGGGGTCGTCTACGAGCAGTACTTC. It yields the protein CASSISGGVVYEQYF.

The CDR3 DNA is TGTGCCAGCAGGGGGCCCGGCGGAAACACCATATATTTT. Its protein is CASRGPGGNTIYF. The V call is TRBV7-2, the J call TRBJ1-3; D possibly corresponds to TRBD1 (5 bases). The CDR3 contains 13 residues. V was clipped by 6 bases and J by 4 bases, with 10 bases between them. From germline, CDR1 is SGHTA and CDR2 FQGNSA. The whole variable domain, filled in from reference TRBV7-2 and TRBJ1-3, reads GAGVSQSPSNKVTEKGKDVELRCDPISGHTALYWYRQSLGQGLEFLIYFQGNSAPDKSGLPSDRFSAERTGGSVSTLTIQRTQQEDSAVYLCASRGPGGNTIYFGEGSWLTVV.

This clone appeared a few times. J is TRBJ1-5 and V is TRBV28, with a weak D call TRBD1 (5 bases). V lost 1 base and J 6 bases, leaving 16 bases between the germline ends. Germline V CDR1 and CDR2: MDHEN, SYDVKM. This CDR3 spans 16 amino acids. The CDR3 loop is CASSLFTGGGSQPQHF. For the CDR3, the DNA is TGTGCCAGCAGTTTATTTACAGGCGGGGGAAGTCAGCCCCAGCATTTT.

The V and J genes are TRBV7-9 and TRBJ1-1; no definite D call. Trimming stripped 4 bases from V and 8 bases from J, with 8 bases between. This CDR3 comprises 11 residues. CDR1 and CDR2 (germline): SEHNR, FQNEAQ (reference sequence). CDR3 bases: TGTGCCAGCAGCTCGTCCAGGGAAGCTTTCTTT. It yields the protein CASSSSREAFF.

This chain connects TRBV6-6 to TRBJ1-6; no firm D call. The CDR3 is 15 amino acids. The germline CDR1 and CDR2 sequences are MNHNY and SVGAGI (reference sequence). V was trimmed by 3 bases and J by 5 bases, leaving 11 bases between them. The CDR3 loop reads CASSYGGGNNSPLHF. For the CDR3, the DNA is TGTGCCAGCAGTTATGGCGGCGGAAATAATTCACCCCTCCACTTT.

The chain recombines TRBV2 with TRBJ2-7; 7 positions agree with TRBD1. CDR1 and CDR2 (germline): SNHLY, FYNNEI. After removal of 6 bases from V and 1 base from J, the junction contained 6 bases not matched to a gene. The CDR3 totals 14 residues. CDR3 region: CASRIGTASYEQYF. Here the CDR3 DNA reads TGTGCCAGCAGAATAGGGACAGCGTCCTACGAGCAGTACTTC.

The chain is built from TRBV4-1 and TRBJ1-5, with D unclear. The CDR3 sequence is 17 residues long. Germline values: CDR1 MGHRA, CDR2 YSYEKL. Between the trimmed V and J ends, which lost 5 bases and 5 bases, there was a span of 22 bases. This chain's CDR3 is CASSSPSGRREDQPQHF. The CDR3 DNA sequence: TGCGCCAGCAGCTCCCCCTCGGGAAGGCGGGAGGATCAGCCCCAGCATTTT.

The rearrangement uses TRBV15 and TRBJ2-7, with 10 bases matching TRBD1. Germline CDR1 is LNHNV and CDR2 is YYDKDF (reference sequence). The CDR3 extends over 16 amino acids. With V trimmed by 3 bases and J by 4 bases, 9 bases remained unmatched. The CDR3, as DNA: TGTGCCACCAGCAGGGGGGGGACAGGGGAGGGGTACGAGCAGTACTTC. Translation: CATSRGGTGEGYEQYF. The full variable domain, its missing parts supplied by reference TRBV15 and TRBJ2-7, is DAMVIQNPRYQVTQFGKPVTLSCSQTLNHNVMYWYQQKSSQAPKLLFHYYDKDFNNEADTPDNFQSRRPNTSFCFLDIRSPGLGDTAMYLCATSRGGTGEGYEQYFGPGTRLTVT.

V and J are TRBV4-1 and TRBJ2-7, with TRBD1 identical over 7 bases. The CDR3 extends over 17 amino acids. Germline-derived CDR1 and CDR2 are MGHRA and YSYEKL. V dropped 2 bases and J dropped 0; count of bases not matched to a gene: 10. CDR3 DNA: TGCGCCAGCAGCCAACCGACTAACAGGGGCCTCTCCTACGAGCAGTACTTC. Amino acids: CASSQPTNRGLSYEQYF.

This chain uses TRBV7-9 with TRBJ2-7; D remains ambiguous. Trimming left V 3 bases short and J 2 bases short, with 11 bases between. This CDR3 region has 14 residues. Germline CDR1 is SEHNR and CDR2 is FQNEAQ (reference sequence). CDR3 amino acids: CASSFTAGTYEQYF. The CDR3 nucleotides are TGTGCCAGCAGCTTCACAGCCGGCACCTACGAGCAGTACTTC.

The chain combines TRBV6-6 with TRBJ2-7; TRBD1 agrees at 12 bases. V dropped 0 bases and J dropped 4; count of bases not matched to a gene: 1. Germline V gene sequence: CDR1 MNHNY, CDR2 SVGAGI (reference sequence). This CDR3 contains 15 residues. Here the CDR3 reads CASSYSGQGAYEQYF. The CDR3, as DNA: TGTGCCAGCAGTTACTCGGGACAGGGGGCATACGAGCAGTACTTC.

The V call is TRBV2, the J call TRBJ2-7; D is unclear. This CDR3 is 12 amino acids long. Trimming took off 6 bases at V and 2 bases at J, with 8 bases between the two ends. In germline, CDR1 is SNHLY, CDR2 FYNNEI. The CDR3, as DNA: TGTGCCAGCAGGGACGTACCCTACGAGCAGTACTTC. Translating it yields CASRDVPYEQYF.

The chain is built from TRBV9 and TRBJ2-2; D remains ambiguous. CDR1 and CDR2 (germline): SGDLS, YYNGEE. The CDR3 consists of 15 residues. Trimming removed 0 bases at V and 2 bases at J, with 8 bases between. The chain's CDR3 is CASSVEALNTGELFF. DNA of the CDR3: TGTGCCAGCAGCGTAGAAGCCTTAAACACCGGGGAGCTGTTTTTT.

The chain links TRBV5-1 to TRBJ2-5, with D unclear. V gave up 0 bases and J gave up 2 bases, with 8 bases separating them. The germline V gene encodes CDR1 SGHRS and CDR2 YFSETQ. The CDR3 runs to 14 residues. CDR3: CASSLGTEQETQYF. CDR3 in DNA: TGCGCCAGCAGCTTGGGAACAGAGCAAGAGACCCAGTACTTC.

The CDR3, as DNA: TGCAGCGTTGGGTGGAACACTGAAGCTTTCTTT. It codes for CSVGWNTEAFF. This rearrangement joins TRBV29-1 to TRBJ1-1, with unresolved D. This CDR3 is 11 amino acids long. V was pared by 4 bases and J by 1 base, with 4 bases between. Germline lookup yields CDR1 SQVTM and CDR2 ANQGSEA.

The V call is TRBV7-9, the J call TRBJ1-2; D may be TRBD1 (5 bases). The CDR3 runs to 16 residues. Per germline, CDR1 SEHNR and CDR2 FQNEAQ (reference sequence). V lost 1 base to trimming and J lost 3 bases, with 15 bases between them. The CDR3 nucleotides are TGTGCCAGCAGCTTAGGAGGTACGACAGAAGACTATGGCTACACCTTC. Its protein is CASSLGGTTEDYGYTF.

The chain's CDR3 is CASSPIPAGADTQYF. The CDR3 DNA is TGCGCCAGCAGCCCAATTCCAGCGGGGGCAGATACGCAGTATTTT. The chain joins TRBV5-1 to TRBJ2-3; the match to TRBD2 covers 8 bases. There are 15 residues in the CDR3. V shed 4 bases, J shed 4 bases, and the junction held 8 bases outside the gene matches. The germline V gene has CDR1 SGHRS and CDR2 YFSETQ.